The 12 T cell receptor beta chains below come from one sample, sequenced in a study of T-cell reconstitution after alpha-beta-depleted transplantation in children. Researchers prepared the TCRbeta library using unique molecular identifiers, the study reports. TCRdb reprocessed the PCR reads with MiXCR, giving one entry per CDR3 protein. The sample has around 580,000 distinct CDR3 sequences, roughly 23% seen once. Specimen: PBMCs, mostly from graft donor cells, collected 360 days after TCRalphabeta/CD19-depleted stem cell transplant. The source of these receptors is a boy under two years old who had a stem cell transplant for acute myeloid leukemia, so the T cells may come from the graft donor.

In DNA, the CDR3 is TGCAGTGCTAGTCACCGGGGGGATTACAATGAGCAGTTCTTC. This encodes CSASHRGDYNEQFF. The V call is TRBV20-1, the J call TRBJ2-1; 7 bases are a match to TRBD2. Germline V gives CDR1 DFQATT, CDR2 SNEGSKA (reference sequence). The length of the CDR3 is 14 residues. Trimming at V came to 3 bases and at J to 4 bases, leaving 6 bases not matched to a gene.

This chain connects TRBV20-1 to TRBJ2-2, with TRBD2 matching over 13 bases. Germline CDR1 DFQATT, CDR2 SNEGSKA (reference sequence). The CDR3 has 13 residues. This chain's CDR3 is CSATSGGFGELFF. The CDR3 region has the DNA TGCAGCGCGACTAGCGGGGGGTTCGGGGAGCTGTTTTTT.

This clonotype has a count of ten or more. The V call is TRBV7-2, the J call TRBJ1-1, with D perhaps TRBD1 (5 bases). Germline CDR1 is SGHTA and CDR2 is FQGNSA. V lost 4 bases, J lost 0 bases, and 9 bases lay in between. CDR3 size: 14 residues. The CDR3 DNA reads TGTGCCAGCAGCTGGGGACGGTTGAACACTGAAGCTTTCTTT. It codes for CASSWGRLNTEAFF.

This clonotype was seen a handful of times. The J gene is TRBJ1-1, the V gene TRBV12-3 or TRBV12-4; D gene uncertain. CDR3 length equals 14 residues. The V and J ends lost 1 base and 1 base respectively, with 7 bases between them. The CDR3 reads CASSLDQWNTEAFF. In nucleotides, the CDR3 is TGTGCCAGCAGTTTAGATCAGTGGAACACTGAAGCTTTCTTT.

V is TRBV12-3 or TRBV12-4 and J is TRBJ1-1; unclear D gene. The CDR3 consists of 14 residues. Trimming stripped 5 bases from V and 0 bases from J, with 10 bases between. CDR3 in DNA: TGTGCCAGCAGTCACAGCCAGGTGAACACTGAAGCTTTCTTT. It codes for CASSHSQVNTEAFF.

This clonotype occurred a few times. The chain uses TRBV28 and TRBJ2-5; the D is unclear. CDR3 length equals 15 residues. Deletions cut 6 bases from V and 3 bases from J, with 17 bases between. Per germline, CDR1 MDHEN and CDR2 SYDVKM. CDR3 sequence (DNA): TGTGCCAGCAGCCCTTTAGTCGGTAGGGAAGAGACCCAGTACTTC. Protein: CASSPLVGREETQYF. Based on the CDR3 plus reference TRBV28 and TRBJ2-5, the full variable domain is DVKVTQSSRYLVKRTGEKVFLECVQDMDHENMFWYRQDPGLGLRLIYFSYDVKMKEKGDIPEGYSVSREKKERFSLILESASTNQTSMYLCASSPLVGREETQYFGPGTRLLVL.

This clonotype was recorded at least ten times. The rearrangement joins TRBV24-1 to TRBJ2-1; D is ambiguous. The CDR3 totals 16 residues. The germline V and J ends were trimmed by 3 bases and 8 bases, with 19 bases remaining between them. The germline gives CDR1 KGHDR, CDR2 SFDVKD. For the CDR3, the DNA is TGTGCCACCAGTGATGGCCGTTACACCCCCCCGCATGAGCAGTTCTTC. Encoded protein: CATSDGRYTPPHEQFF.

This clonotype was detected only a few times. V usage is TRBV20-1 and J usage is TRBJ2-2; no reliable D call. V lost 1 base, J lost 2 bases, and 8 bases lay in between. Germline V gene lookup returns CDR1 DFQATT and CDR2 SNEGSKA (reference sequence). The CDR3 runs to 14 residues. Here the CDR3 reads CSARGSRNTGELFF. CDR3 sequence (DNA): TGCAGTGCTAGAGGGTCCAGAAACACCGGGGAGCTGTTTTTT.

This rearrangement joins TRBV28 to TRBJ2-1, with 9 bases identical to TRBD1. The germline V gene encodes CDR1 MDHEN and CDR2 SYDVKM. The CDR3 consists of 12 residues. V gave up 9 bases and J gave up 7 bases; unmatched junction bases: 4. The CDR3, as DNA: TGTGCCAGTGGGGGACAGGGTAATGAGCAGTTCTTC. Translated: CASGGQGNEQFF.

This clonotype was detected ten times or more. The chain links TRBV12-3 or TRBV12-4 to TRBJ2-5; D is perhaps TRBD2 (6 bases). V lost 3 bases to trimming and J lost 3 bases, with 29 bases between them. This CDR3 region has 20 residues. CDR3 sequence (DNA): TGTGCCAGCAGTTTCTCTGCCGTCCAACCTAAGGAGGGAGGAAAAGAGACCCAGTACTTC. This sequence encodes CASSFSAVQPKEGGKETQYF.

This clonotype was observed at least ten times. V and J are TRBV7-2 and TRBJ2-7; D remains ambiguous. The CDR3 is made up of 15 amino acids. Germline CDR1 reads SGHTA; CDR2 reads FQGNSA. The V gene lost 5 bases and the J gene lost 1 base, with 15 bases spanning the gap. The CDR3 loop reads CASSPPAWQSYEQYF. In DNA, the CDR3 is TGTGCCAGCAGCCCTCCTGCATGGCAGTCCTACGAGCAGTACTTC.

This clonotype came up a few times. The chain has TRBV20-1 and TRBJ2-5, with TRBD2 matching 7 bases. Germline V gene data show CDR1 as DFQATT and CDR2 as SNEGSKA (reference sequence). With V trimmed by 8 bases and J by 3 bases, 9 bases remained unmatched. CDR3 length equals 13 residues. CDR3 region: CSTKRLAEETQYF. The CDR3 DNA is TGCAGTACCAAAAGACTAGCTGAAGAGACCCAGTACTTC.